Listed below are T cell receptor beta chains from one sample, sequenced in a study of blood T cell repertoires in COVID-19. Data came from immunoSEQ multiplex PCR; TCRdb stores just in-frame clones and leaves some out. The sample gives roughly 250,000 clones, about 80% of which show up once; around 4.4% is in the top ten. The sequencing input was peripheral blood. The receptors shown here come from a man in his fifties with active or convalescent COVID-19. Each CDR3 is given without its conserved first and last residue. A row's size may be missing; if present it is once, few, many or a size class.

few	TRBJ2-1	TRBV12-5	ASGLSLGRSSYNEQF
few	TRBJ1-6	TRBV28	ASSPGLGEVNSPLH
few	TRBJ1-6	TRBV7-2	ASSRRTGNSPLH
-	TRBJ2-5	TRBV5-1	ASSRADRGGLTQETQY
-	TRBJ1-1	TRBV5-4	ASSSTGVNTEAF
-	TRBJ1-1	TRBV11-2	ASSLDRDSEAF
-	TRBJ2-5	TRBV5-4	ASSPFPDSVQETQY
-	TRBJ1-4	TRBV11-3	ASTPRECSGVGGEKLF
-	TRBJ2-5	TRBV7-9	ASSLGTGGRETQY
-	TRBJ2-2	TRBV28	ASSFLTSGYTGELF
-	TRBJ2-7	TRBV13	ASSPNSQGLLAYEQY
-	TRBJ2-2	TRBV7-9	ASRQRTGGGTGELF
-	TRBJ1-2	TRBV7-2	ASSLKDSFYGYT
-	TRBJ1-1	TRBV9	ASSATGLTEAF
-	TRBJ2-7	TRBV5-6	ASSPDRGYEQY
-	TRBJ2-3	TRBV7-2	ASSLQASGGTSTDTQY
-	TRBJ1-4	TRBV30	AWASGQGANEKLF
-	TRBJ2-3	TRBV6-2/TRBV6-3	ASSLVTSQAQY
-	TRBJ2-3	TRBV3-1/TRBV3-2	ASSQLAGATDTQY
-	TRBJ2-3	TRBV5-1	ASRAADTQY
-	TRBJ1-2	TRBV6-5	ASRETGRSYGYT
-	TRBJ2-2	TRBV30	AWSTPDRATGELF
-	TRBJ2-1	TRBV5-1	ASAPAGKAGEQF
-	TRBJ1-2	TRBV5-6	ASSFSGQGHYGYT
-	TRBJ1-5	TRBV19	ASSIRQSSNQPQH
-	TRBJ2-7	TRBV6-5	ASILGLAGSYEQY
-	TRBJ1-1	TRBV28	ASRAPGGGNTEAF
once	TRBJ1-6	TRBV3-1/TRBV3-2	ASSQDWGHNSPLH
-	TRBJ1-1	TRBV24-1	ATSSPGTPNTEAF
-	TRBJ2-3	TRBV9	ASSVTPTLGARDTQY
-	TRBJ1-2	TRBV12-3/TRBV12-4	ARQGANYGYT
once	TRBJ1-2	TRBV7-9	ASRSGTGLNYGYT
few	TRBJ2-2	TRBV11-2	ASSFSGAGTGELF
-	TRBJ2-1	TRBV30	AWSAHQGQLF
-	TRBJ2-1	TRBV7-8	ASSFGLAGAGSYNEQF
-	TRBJ2-1	TRBV5-5	ASSLTGTEYNEQF
-	TRBJ1-4	TRBV6-1	ASSESLGAEEKLF
-	TRBJ1-1	TRBV5-1	ASSYPPGTGPNTEAF
-	TRBJ1-1	TRBV15	ATSRVRDTEAF
-	TRBJ1-6	TRBV5-1	ASSLRDRNSPLH
-	TRBJ2-1	TRBV6-5	ASSLSGGGYNEQF
-	TRBJ1-1	TRBV7-8	ASSLGENTEAF
-	TRBJ2-1	TRBV27	ASSPYLGGKDNEQF
once	TRBJ2-5	TRBV7-3	ASSPDRAKTQY
-	TRBJ1-1	TRBV6-5	ASSIRGGKGAEAF
-	TRBJ1-5	TRBV3-1/TRBV3-2	ASSHRGSNQPQH
many	TRBJ1-1	TRBV24-1	ATSEPTGGIVGGDTEAF
few	TRBJ1-1	TRBV6-5	ASRQTNTEAF
-	TRBJ1-2	TRBV13	ASSLGREFYGYT
-	TRBJ2-7	TRBV28	ASSPTQGPFYEQY
-	TRBJ2-1	TRBV9	ASSVGQGARNEQF
-	TRBJ1-2	TRBV30	AWSPRLGRWGYT
-	TRBJ2-1	TRBV19	ASSIVAFSYNEQF
-	TRBJ1-5	TRBV7-8	ASSPQQGYNQPQH
-	TRBJ2-2	TRBV5-6	ASSLGDRVDTGELF
-	TRBJ2-3	TRBV9	ASTPSGGGRGTQY
-	TRBJ1-1	TRBV30	AWAPVFEAF